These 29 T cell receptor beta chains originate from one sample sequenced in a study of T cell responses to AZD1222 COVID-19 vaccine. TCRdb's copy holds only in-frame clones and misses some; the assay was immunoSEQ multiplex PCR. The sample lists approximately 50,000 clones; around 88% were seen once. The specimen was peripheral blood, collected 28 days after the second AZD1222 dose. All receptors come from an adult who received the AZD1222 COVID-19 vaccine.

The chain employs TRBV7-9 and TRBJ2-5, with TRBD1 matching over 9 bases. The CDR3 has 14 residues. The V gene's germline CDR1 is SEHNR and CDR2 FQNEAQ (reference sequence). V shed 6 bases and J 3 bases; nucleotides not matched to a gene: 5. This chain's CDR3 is CASRHRDREETQYF. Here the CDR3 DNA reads TGTGCCAGCAGGCACCGGGACAGGGAAGAGACCCAGTACTTC.

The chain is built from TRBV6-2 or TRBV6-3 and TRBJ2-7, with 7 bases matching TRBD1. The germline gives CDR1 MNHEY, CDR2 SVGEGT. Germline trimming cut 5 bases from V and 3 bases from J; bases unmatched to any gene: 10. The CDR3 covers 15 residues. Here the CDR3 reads CASSTKFGTDYEQYF. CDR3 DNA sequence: TGTGCCAGCAGTACTAAATTCGGGACAGACTACGAGCAGTACTTC.

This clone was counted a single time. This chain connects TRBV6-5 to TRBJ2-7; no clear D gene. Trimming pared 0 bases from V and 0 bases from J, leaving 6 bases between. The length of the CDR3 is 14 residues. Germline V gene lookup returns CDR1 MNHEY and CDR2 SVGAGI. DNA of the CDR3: TGTGCCAGCAGTTACTCAGGTATCTCCTACGAGCAGTACTTC. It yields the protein CASSYSGISYEQYF.

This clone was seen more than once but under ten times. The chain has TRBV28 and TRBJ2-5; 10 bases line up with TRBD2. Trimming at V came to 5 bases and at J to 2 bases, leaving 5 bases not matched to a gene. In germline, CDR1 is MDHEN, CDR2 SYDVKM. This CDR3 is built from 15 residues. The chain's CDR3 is CASSPSGRWQETQYF. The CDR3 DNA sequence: TGTGCCAGCAGTCCTAGCGGGAGATGGCAAGAGACCCAGTACTTC.

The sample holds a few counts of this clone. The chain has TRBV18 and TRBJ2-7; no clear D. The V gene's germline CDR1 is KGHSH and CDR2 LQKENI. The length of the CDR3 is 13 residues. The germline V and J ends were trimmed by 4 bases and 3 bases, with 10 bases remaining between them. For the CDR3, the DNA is TGTGCCAGCTCACACGATGACGGCTACGAGCAGTACTTC. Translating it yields CASSHDDGYEQYF.

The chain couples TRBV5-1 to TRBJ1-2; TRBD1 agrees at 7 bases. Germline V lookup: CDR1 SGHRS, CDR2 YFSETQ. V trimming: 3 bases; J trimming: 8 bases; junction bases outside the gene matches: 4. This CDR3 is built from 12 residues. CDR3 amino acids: CASSSQGDGYTF. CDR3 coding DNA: TGCGCCAGCAGCTCCCAGGGGGACGGCTACACCTTC.

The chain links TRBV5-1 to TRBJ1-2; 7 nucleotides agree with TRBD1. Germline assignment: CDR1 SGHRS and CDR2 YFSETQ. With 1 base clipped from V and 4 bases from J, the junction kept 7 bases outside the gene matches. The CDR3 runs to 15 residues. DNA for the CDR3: TGCGCCAGCAGCTTGAGCAGGGGGAGCAGCTATGGCTACACCTTC. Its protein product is CASSLSRGSSYGYTF.

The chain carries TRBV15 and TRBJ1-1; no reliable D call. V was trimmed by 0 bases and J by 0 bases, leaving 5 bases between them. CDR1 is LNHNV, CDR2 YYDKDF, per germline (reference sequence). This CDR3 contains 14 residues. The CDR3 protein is CATSRDGLNTEAFF. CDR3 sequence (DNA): TGTGCCACCAGCAGAGATGGGTTGAACACTGAAGCTTTCTTT.

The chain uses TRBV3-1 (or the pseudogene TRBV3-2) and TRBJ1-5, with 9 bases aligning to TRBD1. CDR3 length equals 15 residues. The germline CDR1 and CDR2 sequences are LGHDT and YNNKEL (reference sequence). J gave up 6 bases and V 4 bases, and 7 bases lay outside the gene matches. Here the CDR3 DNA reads TGTGCCAGCAGCCGGGGGACAGGGTCCGGTCAGCCCCAGCATTTT. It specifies CASSRGTGSGQPQHF.

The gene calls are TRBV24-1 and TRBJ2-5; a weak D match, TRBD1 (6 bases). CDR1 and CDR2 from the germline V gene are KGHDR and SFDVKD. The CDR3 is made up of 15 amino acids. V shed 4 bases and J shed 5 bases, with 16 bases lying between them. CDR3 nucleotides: TGTGCCACCAGTGACCTGACAGGTTTTGGGGAGACCCAGTACTTC. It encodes CATSDLTGFGETQYF.

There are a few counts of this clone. In nucleotides, the CDR3 is TGTGCCAGCAGCCATCGGGAGAGGGAAAAACTGTTTTTT. This sequence encodes CASSHREREKLFF. This rearrangement joins TRBV25-1 to TRBJ1-4; no clear D. Between the trimmed V and J ends, which lost 6 bases and 8 bases, there was a span of 13 bases. The CDR3 is 13 amino acids. Per germline, CDR1 MGHDK and CDR2 SYGVNS. Full variable domain (missing parts from reference TRBV25-1 and TRBJ1-4): EADIYQTPRYLVIGTGKKITLECSQTMGHDKMYWYQQDPGMELHLIHYSYGVNSTEKGDLSSESTVSRIRTEHFPLTLESARPSHTSQYLCASSHREREKLFFGSGTQLSVL.

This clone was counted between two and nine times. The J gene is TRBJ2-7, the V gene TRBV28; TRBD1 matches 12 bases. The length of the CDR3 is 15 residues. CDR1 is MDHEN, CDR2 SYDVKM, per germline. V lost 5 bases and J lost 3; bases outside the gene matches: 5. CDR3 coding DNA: TGTGCCAGCAGTCCCGGGACAGGGGGCTACTACGAGCAGTACTTC. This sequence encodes CASSPGTGGYYEQYF.

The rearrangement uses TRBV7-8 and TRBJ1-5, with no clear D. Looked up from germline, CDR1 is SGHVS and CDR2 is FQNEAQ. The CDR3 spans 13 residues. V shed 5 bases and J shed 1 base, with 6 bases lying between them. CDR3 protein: CASSRFSNQPQHF. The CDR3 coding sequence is TGTGCCAGCAGCCGTTTCAGCAATCAGCCCCAGCATTTT.

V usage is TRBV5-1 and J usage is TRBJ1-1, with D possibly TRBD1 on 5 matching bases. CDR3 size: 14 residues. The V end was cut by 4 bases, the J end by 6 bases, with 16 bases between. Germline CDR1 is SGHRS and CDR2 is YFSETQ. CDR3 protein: CASSPYGGRAEAFF. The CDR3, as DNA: TGCGCCAGCAGCCCCTACGGGGGGAGGGCTGAAGCTTTCTTT.

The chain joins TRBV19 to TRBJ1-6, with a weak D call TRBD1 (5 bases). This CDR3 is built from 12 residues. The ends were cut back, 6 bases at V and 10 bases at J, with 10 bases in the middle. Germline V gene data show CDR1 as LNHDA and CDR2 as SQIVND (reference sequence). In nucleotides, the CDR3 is TGTGCCAGTAGCGACAGTGAATCACCCCTCCACTTT. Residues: CASSDSESPLHF.

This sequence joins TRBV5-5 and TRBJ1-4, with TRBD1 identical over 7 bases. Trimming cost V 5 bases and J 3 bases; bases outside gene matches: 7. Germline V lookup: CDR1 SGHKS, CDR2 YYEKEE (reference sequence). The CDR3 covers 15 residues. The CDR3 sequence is CASRPTGDSNEKLFF. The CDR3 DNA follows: TGTGCCAGCAGACCTACAGGGGACTCTAATGAAAAACTGTTTTTT. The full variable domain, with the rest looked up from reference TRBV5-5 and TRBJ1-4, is DAGVTQSPTHLIKTRGQQVTLRCSPISGHKSVSWYQQVLGQGPQFIFQYYEKEERGRGNFPDRFSARQFPNYSSELNVNALLLGDSALYLCASRPTGDSNEKLFFGSGTQLSVL.

CDR3 residues: CASSGTGDNQPQHF. CDR3 nucleotide sequence: TGTGCCAGCAGCGGAACTGGGGACAATCAGCCCCAGCATTTT. The chain joins TRBV28 to TRBJ1-5; D gene uncertain. Germline V gene lookup returns CDR1 MDHEN and CDR2 SYDVKM. The CDR3 covers 14 residues. V was shortened by 6 bases and J by 3 bases, with 12 bases between the two germline ends.

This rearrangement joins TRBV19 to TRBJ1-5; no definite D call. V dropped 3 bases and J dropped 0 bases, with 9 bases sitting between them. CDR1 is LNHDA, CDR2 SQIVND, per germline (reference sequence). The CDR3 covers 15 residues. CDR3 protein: CASSIAGLSNQPQHF. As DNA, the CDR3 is TGTGCCAGTAGTATTGCAGGCCTTAGCAATCAGCCCCAGCATTTT.

The CDR3 is CASSRTSERGSYEQFF. Here the CDR3 DNA reads TGTGCCAGCTCGAGGACTAGCGAGCGTGGAAGCTATGAGCAGTTCTTC. The gene calls are TRBV18 and TRBJ2-1, with 9 bases matching TRBD2. Unmatched junction bases numbered 14, after V lost 6 bases and J lost 8 bases. Germline V gene data show CDR1 as KGHSH and CDR2 as LQKENI. The CDR3 runs to 16 residues.

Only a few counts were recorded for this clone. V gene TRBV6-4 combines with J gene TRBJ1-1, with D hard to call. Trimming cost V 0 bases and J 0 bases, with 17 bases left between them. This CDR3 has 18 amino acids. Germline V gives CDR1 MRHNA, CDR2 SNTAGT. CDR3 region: CASSDSLHERRMNTEAFF. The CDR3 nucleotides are TGTGCCAGCAGTGACTCACTCCACGAAAGACGCATGAACACTGAAGCTTTCTTT.

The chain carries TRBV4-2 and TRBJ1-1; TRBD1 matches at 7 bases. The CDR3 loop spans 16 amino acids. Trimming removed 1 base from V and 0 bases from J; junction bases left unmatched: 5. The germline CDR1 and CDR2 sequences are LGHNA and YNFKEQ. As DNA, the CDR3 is TGTGCCAGCAGCCAAGGTAAGGGACAGTTGAACACTGAAGCTTTCTTT. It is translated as CASSQGKGQLNTEAFF.

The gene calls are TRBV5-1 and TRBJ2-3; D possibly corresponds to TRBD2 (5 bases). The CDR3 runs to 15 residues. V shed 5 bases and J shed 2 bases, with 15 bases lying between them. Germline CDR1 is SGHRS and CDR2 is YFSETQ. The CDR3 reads CASRGDVDATDTQYF. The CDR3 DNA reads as TGCGCCAGCAGGGGAGACGTGGACGCCACAGATACGCAGTATTTT. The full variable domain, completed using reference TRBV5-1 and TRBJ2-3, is KAGVTQTPRYLIKTRGQQVTLSCSPISGHRSVSWYQQTPGQGLQFLFEYFSETQRNKGNFPGRFSGRQFSNSRSEMNVSTLELGDSALYLCASRGDVDATDTQYFGPGTRLTVL.

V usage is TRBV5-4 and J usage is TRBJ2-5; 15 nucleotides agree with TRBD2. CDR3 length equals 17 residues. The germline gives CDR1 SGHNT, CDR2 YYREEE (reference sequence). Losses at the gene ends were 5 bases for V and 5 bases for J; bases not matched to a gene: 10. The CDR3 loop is CASSLRTSGRGTETQYF. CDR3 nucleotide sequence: TGTGCCAGCAGTTTACGGACTAGCGGGAGGGGTACGGAGACCCAGTACTTC.

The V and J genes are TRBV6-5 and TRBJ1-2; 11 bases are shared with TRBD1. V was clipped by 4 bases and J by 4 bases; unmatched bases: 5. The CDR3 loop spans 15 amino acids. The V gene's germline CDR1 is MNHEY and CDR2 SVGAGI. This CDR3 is CASSSRDRGIYGYTF. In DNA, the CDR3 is TGTGCCAGCAGTTCACGGGACAGGGGGATCTATGGCTACACCTTC.

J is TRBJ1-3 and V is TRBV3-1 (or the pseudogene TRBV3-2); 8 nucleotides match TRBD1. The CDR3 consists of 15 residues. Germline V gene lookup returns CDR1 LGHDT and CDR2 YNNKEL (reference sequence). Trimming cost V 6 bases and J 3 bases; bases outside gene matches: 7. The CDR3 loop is CASSRSRGLGNTIYF. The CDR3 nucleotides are TGTGCCAGCAGTCGTAGCAGGGGGCTTGGAAACACCATATATTTT.

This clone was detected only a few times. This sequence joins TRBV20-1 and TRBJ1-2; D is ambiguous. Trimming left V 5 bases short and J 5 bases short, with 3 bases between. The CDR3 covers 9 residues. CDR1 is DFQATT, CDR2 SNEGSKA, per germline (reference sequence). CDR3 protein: CSAAYGYTF. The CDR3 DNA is TGCAGTGCTGCGTATGGCTACACCTTC.

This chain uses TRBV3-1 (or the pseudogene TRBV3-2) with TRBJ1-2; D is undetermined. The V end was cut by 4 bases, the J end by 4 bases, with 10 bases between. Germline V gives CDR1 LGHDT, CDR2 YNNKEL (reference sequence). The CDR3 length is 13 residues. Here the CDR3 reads CASSPQRTYGYTF. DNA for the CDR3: TGTGCCAGCAGCCCTCAGCGGACCTATGGCTACACCTTC.

For the CDR3, the DNA is TGTGCCAGCAGTTGGTCTTTCCAAGAGACCCAGTACTTC. Translated, it gives CASSWSFQETQYF. The chain couples TRBV6-5 to TRBJ2-5; no firm D call. The CDR3 covers 13 residues. Germline-derived CDR1 and CDR2 are MNHEY and SVGAGI. Between the trimmed V and J ends, which lost 4 bases and 1 base, there was a span of 7 bases.

CDR3 bases: TGTGCCAGCAGCTTATCGTCTCATAACACTGAAGCTTTCTTT. This sequence encodes CASSLSSHNTEAFF. The rearrangement links TRBV11-1 to TRBJ1-1; D not resolved. Per germline, CDR1 SGHAT and CDR2 FQDESV (reference sequence). The CDR3 length is 14 residues. With 2 bases removed from V and 2 bases from J, the gap between germline ends came to 9 bases.